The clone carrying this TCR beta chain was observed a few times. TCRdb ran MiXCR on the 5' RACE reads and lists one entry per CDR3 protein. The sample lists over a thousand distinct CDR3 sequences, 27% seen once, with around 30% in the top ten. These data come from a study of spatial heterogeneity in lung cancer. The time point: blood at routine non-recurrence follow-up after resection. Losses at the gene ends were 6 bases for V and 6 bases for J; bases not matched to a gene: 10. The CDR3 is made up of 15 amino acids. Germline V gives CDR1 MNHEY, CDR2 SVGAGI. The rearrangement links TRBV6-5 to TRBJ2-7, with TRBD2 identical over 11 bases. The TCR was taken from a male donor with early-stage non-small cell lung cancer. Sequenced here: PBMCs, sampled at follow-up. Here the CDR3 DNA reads TGTGCCAGCAGATCAGCCGGGACTAGCGGTTCCGAGCAGTACTTC. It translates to CASRSAGTSGSEQYF.